This TCR beta chain comes out of a study of shared clonotypes between healthy human individuals. Study-level findings and limits: Naive subsets, compared against memory subsets, generally had larger estimated richness values.

The table came from immunoSEQ multiplex PCR; TCRdb's copy has only in-frame clones and leaves some out. The data hold some 2 million clones, with about 95% observed a single time. Trimming left V 5 bases short and J 4 bases short, with 14 bases between. Germline CDR1 and CDR2: SEHNR and FQNEAQ (reference sequence). CDR3 length equals 15 residues. Naive CD8 cells lacked CD45RO and underwent positive selection for CCR7, leaving out terminally differentiated effector memory CD45RA+ cells. Comment on this clone: Its antigen is still unknown.

Sequencing input: naive CD8+ T cells sorted from blood. This clonotype was sampled from a man younger than 30 in good health. The chain carries TRBV7-9 and TRBJ1-4; possibly TRBD1 for D (6 bases). This chain's CDR3 is CASSQSLGGNEKLFF. The CDR3 DNA follows: TGTGCCAGCAGCCAAAGTCTAGGGGGTAATGAAAAACTGTTTTTT.